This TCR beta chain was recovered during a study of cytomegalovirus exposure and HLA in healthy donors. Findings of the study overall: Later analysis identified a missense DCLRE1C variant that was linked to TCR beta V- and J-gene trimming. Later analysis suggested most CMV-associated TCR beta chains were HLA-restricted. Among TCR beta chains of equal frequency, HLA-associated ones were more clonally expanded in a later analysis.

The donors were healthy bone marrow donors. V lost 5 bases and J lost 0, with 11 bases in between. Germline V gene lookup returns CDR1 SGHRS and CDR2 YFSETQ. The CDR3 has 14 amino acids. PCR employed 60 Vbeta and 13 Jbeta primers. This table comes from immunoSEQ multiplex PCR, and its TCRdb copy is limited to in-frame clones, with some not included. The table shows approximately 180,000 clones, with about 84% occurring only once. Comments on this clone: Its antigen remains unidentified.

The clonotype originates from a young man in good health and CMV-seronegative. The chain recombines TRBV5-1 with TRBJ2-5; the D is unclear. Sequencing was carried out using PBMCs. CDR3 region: CASSRSPDQETQYF. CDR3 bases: TGCGCCAGCAGTCGTAGCCCGGACCAAGAGACCCAGTACTTC.